Each of the 5 T cell receptor delta chains below was sequenced from the same sample in a study of gammadelta T cells in human blood. TCRdb re-called the RT-PCR reads with CATT. The data show roughly 1,200 delta-chain clones, 11% seen once. The sequencing sample was made of non-Vgamma9Vdelta2 gamma-delta T cells from cord blood. These receptors were taken from a newborn.

By share, this clone counts as medium-sized. The same CDR3 is also encoded by other DNA sequences in this sample. The V gene is TRDV1, the J gene TRDJ1; 8 bases map to TRDD3. The germline V gene has CDR1 TSWWSYY and CDR2 QGS. The CDR3 runs 24 residues. Trimming took 0 bases from V and 0 from J; bases not matched to a gene: 27. CDR3 residues: CALGELGASYPHLLGVLYTDKLIF. The CDR3 nucleotides are TGTGCTCTTGGGGAACTGGGCGCCTCCTACCCACACTTACTGGGGGTCCTGTACACCGATAAACTCATCTTT.

In this sample, this clone turned up a few times. This may stem from a read error, because a much larger clone lies one nucleotide away. This sample also contains other DNA sequences that code for the same CDR3. V usage is TRAV29/DV5 and J usage is TRDJ1; 7 bases line up with TRDD3. The germline V gene has CDR1 NSMFDY and CDR2 ISSIKDK. The CDR3 is 17 amino acids. With V trimmed by 0 bases and J by 5 bases, 16 bases remained unmatched. CDR3 nucleotides: TGTGCAGCAAGCGCTCCGGGGGATCAAACTCTCACTGATAAACTCATCTTT. Amino acids: CAASAPGDQTLTDKLIF. Full variable domain (missing parts from reference TRAV29/DV5 and TRDJ1): DQQVKQNSPSLSVQEGRISILNCDYTNSMFDYFLWYKKYPAEGPTFLISISSIKDKNEDGRFTVFLNKSAKHLSLHIVPSQPGDSAVYFCAASAPGDQTLTDKLIFGKGTRVTVEP.

This clone is labeled as medium-sized (0.01 to 0.1%). V and J are TRDV1 and TRDJ1, with TRDD3 identical over 11 bases. Germline CDR1 TSWWSYY, CDR2 QGS. With V trimmed by 3 bases and J by 1 base, 28 bases remained unmatched. The CDR3 runs to 24 residues. Written as DNA, the CDR3 is TGTGCTCTTGGGGACTACTTACTACTCCACTGGGGGATAAAGGACGGGAAGTGCACCGATAAACTCATCTTT. This translates into CALGDYLLLHWGIKDGKCTDKLIF.

By proportion, this clone is medium-sized. The chain joins TRDV1 to TRDJ1; TRDD3 matches at 8 bases. The V gene end was trimmed by 0 bases and the J gene end by 1 base; junction bases not matched to a gene: 16. Germline CDR1 TSWWSYY, CDR2 QGS. The CDR3 loop spans 20 amino acids. The CDR3 region is CALGELIRSWGRAGTDKLIF. CDR3 nucleotide sequence: TGTGCTCTTGGGGAACTAATACGAAGCTGGGGGAGGGCGGGCACCGATAAACTCATCTTT.

This clone has more than one count but fewer than ten. A junction boundary mismatches the germline segment, possibly from a read error. Other nucleotide sequences from this sample produce the same CDR3. The chain links TRDV1 to TRDJ3; 8 bases align to TRDD3. Germline V gene sequence: CDR1 TSWWSYY, CDR2 QGS. The CDR3 length is 22 residues. The CDR3 sequence is CALGERTSHRGYNSWDTRQMFF. DNA of the CDR3: TGTGCTCTTGGGGAACGAACTTCCCACCGGGGATACAACTCCTGGGACACTCGACAGATGTTTTTC.